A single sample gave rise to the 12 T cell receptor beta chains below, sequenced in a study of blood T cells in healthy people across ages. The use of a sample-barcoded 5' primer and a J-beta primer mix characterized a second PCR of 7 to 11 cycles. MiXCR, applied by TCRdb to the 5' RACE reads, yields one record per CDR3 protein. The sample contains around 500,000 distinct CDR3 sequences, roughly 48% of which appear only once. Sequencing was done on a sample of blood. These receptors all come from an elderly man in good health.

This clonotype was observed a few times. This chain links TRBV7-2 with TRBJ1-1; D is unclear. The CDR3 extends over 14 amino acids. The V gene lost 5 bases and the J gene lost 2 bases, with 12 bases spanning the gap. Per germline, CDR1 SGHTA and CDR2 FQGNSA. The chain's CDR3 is CASSEMVQNTEAFF. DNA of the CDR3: TGTGCCAGCAGCGAGATGGTTCAAAACACTGAAGCTTTCTTT.

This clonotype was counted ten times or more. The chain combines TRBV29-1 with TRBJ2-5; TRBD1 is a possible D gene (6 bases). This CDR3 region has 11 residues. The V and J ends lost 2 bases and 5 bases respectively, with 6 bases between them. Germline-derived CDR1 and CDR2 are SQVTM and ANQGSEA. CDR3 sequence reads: CSVERGETQYF. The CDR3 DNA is TGCAGCGTTGAAAGGGGGGAGACCCAGTACTTC.

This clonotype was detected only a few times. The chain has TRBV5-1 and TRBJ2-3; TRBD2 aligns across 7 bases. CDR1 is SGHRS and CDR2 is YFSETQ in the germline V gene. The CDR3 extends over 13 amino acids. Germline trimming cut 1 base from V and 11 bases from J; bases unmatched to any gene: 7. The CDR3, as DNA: TGCGCCAGCAGCTTGCACGGGGGGTTGAAGCAGTATTTT. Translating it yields CASSLHGGLKQYF.

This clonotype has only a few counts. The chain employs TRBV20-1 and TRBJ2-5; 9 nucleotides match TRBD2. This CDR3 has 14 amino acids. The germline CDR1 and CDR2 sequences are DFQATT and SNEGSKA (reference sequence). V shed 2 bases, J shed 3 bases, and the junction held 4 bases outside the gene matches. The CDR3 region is CSARRSSGKETQYF. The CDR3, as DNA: TGCAGTGCTAGACGATCTAGCGGGAAAGAGACCCAGTACTTC.

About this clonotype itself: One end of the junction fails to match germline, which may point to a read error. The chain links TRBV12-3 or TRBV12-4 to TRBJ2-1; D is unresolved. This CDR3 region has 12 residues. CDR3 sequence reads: CASNSRRFEKFF. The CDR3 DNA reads TGTGCCAGCAATTCGAGGCGGTTTGAGAAGTTCTTC.

The CDR3 DNA reads as TGTGCCAGCAGCTTGGGACTAGTAGACTACGAGCAGTACTTC. Translated, it gives CASSLGLVDYEQYF. The V and J genes are TRBV5-6 and TRBJ2-7; weak D call: TRBD2 (6 bases). Trimming cost V 0 bases and J 3 bases, with 10 bases left between them. The CDR3 is made up of 14 amino acids. Germline assignment: CDR1 SGHDT and CDR2 YYEEEE.

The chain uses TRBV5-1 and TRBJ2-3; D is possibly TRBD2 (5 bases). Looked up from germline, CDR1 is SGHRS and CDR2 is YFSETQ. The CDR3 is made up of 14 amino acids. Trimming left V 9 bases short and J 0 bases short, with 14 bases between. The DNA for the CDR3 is TGCGCCACCCGGACTCAGGTTAGCACAGATACGCAGTATTTT. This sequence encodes CATRTQVSTDTQYF.

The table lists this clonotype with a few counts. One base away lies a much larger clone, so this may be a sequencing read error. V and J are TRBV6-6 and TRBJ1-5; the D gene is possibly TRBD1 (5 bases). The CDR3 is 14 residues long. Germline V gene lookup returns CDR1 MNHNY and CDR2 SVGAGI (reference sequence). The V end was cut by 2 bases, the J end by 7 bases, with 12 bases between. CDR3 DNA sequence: TGTGCCAGCAGTTACGGTAGGAGGGGACAGCCCCAGCATTTT. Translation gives CASSYGRRGQPQHF.

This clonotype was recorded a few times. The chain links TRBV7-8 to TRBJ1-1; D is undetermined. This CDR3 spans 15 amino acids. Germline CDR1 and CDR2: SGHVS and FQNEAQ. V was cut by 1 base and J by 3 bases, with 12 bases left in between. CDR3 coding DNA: TGTGCCAGCAGCTTAGGGTTCTACGGGGACACTGAAGCTTTCTTT. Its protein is CASSLGFYGDTEAFF.

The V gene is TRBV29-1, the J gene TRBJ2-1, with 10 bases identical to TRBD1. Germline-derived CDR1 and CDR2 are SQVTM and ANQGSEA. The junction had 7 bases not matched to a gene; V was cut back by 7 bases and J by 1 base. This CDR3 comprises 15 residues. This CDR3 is CSGQTGGGSYNEQFF. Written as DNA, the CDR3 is TGCAGCGGCCAGACAGGGGGCGGGTCCTACAATGAGCAGTTCTTC.

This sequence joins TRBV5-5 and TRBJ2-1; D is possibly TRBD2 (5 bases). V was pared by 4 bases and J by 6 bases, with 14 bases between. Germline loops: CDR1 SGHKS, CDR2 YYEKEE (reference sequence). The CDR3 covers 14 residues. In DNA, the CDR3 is TGTGCCAGCAGCGAACTAAGAGGGATCAATGAGCAGTTCTTC. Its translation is CASSELRGINEQFF. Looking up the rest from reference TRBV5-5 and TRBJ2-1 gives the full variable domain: DAGVTQSPTHLIKTRGQQVTLRCSPISGHKSVSWYQQVLGQGPQFIFQYYEKEERGRGNFPDRFSARQFPNYSSELNVNALLLGDSALYLCASSELRGINEQFFGPGTRLTVL.

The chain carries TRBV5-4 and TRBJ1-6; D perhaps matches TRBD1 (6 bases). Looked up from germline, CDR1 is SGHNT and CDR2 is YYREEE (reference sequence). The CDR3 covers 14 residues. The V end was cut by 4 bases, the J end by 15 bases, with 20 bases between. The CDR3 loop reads CASSNNPGQNNLHF. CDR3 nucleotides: TGTGCCAGCAGCAATAATCCGGGACAAAACAACCTCCACTTT.